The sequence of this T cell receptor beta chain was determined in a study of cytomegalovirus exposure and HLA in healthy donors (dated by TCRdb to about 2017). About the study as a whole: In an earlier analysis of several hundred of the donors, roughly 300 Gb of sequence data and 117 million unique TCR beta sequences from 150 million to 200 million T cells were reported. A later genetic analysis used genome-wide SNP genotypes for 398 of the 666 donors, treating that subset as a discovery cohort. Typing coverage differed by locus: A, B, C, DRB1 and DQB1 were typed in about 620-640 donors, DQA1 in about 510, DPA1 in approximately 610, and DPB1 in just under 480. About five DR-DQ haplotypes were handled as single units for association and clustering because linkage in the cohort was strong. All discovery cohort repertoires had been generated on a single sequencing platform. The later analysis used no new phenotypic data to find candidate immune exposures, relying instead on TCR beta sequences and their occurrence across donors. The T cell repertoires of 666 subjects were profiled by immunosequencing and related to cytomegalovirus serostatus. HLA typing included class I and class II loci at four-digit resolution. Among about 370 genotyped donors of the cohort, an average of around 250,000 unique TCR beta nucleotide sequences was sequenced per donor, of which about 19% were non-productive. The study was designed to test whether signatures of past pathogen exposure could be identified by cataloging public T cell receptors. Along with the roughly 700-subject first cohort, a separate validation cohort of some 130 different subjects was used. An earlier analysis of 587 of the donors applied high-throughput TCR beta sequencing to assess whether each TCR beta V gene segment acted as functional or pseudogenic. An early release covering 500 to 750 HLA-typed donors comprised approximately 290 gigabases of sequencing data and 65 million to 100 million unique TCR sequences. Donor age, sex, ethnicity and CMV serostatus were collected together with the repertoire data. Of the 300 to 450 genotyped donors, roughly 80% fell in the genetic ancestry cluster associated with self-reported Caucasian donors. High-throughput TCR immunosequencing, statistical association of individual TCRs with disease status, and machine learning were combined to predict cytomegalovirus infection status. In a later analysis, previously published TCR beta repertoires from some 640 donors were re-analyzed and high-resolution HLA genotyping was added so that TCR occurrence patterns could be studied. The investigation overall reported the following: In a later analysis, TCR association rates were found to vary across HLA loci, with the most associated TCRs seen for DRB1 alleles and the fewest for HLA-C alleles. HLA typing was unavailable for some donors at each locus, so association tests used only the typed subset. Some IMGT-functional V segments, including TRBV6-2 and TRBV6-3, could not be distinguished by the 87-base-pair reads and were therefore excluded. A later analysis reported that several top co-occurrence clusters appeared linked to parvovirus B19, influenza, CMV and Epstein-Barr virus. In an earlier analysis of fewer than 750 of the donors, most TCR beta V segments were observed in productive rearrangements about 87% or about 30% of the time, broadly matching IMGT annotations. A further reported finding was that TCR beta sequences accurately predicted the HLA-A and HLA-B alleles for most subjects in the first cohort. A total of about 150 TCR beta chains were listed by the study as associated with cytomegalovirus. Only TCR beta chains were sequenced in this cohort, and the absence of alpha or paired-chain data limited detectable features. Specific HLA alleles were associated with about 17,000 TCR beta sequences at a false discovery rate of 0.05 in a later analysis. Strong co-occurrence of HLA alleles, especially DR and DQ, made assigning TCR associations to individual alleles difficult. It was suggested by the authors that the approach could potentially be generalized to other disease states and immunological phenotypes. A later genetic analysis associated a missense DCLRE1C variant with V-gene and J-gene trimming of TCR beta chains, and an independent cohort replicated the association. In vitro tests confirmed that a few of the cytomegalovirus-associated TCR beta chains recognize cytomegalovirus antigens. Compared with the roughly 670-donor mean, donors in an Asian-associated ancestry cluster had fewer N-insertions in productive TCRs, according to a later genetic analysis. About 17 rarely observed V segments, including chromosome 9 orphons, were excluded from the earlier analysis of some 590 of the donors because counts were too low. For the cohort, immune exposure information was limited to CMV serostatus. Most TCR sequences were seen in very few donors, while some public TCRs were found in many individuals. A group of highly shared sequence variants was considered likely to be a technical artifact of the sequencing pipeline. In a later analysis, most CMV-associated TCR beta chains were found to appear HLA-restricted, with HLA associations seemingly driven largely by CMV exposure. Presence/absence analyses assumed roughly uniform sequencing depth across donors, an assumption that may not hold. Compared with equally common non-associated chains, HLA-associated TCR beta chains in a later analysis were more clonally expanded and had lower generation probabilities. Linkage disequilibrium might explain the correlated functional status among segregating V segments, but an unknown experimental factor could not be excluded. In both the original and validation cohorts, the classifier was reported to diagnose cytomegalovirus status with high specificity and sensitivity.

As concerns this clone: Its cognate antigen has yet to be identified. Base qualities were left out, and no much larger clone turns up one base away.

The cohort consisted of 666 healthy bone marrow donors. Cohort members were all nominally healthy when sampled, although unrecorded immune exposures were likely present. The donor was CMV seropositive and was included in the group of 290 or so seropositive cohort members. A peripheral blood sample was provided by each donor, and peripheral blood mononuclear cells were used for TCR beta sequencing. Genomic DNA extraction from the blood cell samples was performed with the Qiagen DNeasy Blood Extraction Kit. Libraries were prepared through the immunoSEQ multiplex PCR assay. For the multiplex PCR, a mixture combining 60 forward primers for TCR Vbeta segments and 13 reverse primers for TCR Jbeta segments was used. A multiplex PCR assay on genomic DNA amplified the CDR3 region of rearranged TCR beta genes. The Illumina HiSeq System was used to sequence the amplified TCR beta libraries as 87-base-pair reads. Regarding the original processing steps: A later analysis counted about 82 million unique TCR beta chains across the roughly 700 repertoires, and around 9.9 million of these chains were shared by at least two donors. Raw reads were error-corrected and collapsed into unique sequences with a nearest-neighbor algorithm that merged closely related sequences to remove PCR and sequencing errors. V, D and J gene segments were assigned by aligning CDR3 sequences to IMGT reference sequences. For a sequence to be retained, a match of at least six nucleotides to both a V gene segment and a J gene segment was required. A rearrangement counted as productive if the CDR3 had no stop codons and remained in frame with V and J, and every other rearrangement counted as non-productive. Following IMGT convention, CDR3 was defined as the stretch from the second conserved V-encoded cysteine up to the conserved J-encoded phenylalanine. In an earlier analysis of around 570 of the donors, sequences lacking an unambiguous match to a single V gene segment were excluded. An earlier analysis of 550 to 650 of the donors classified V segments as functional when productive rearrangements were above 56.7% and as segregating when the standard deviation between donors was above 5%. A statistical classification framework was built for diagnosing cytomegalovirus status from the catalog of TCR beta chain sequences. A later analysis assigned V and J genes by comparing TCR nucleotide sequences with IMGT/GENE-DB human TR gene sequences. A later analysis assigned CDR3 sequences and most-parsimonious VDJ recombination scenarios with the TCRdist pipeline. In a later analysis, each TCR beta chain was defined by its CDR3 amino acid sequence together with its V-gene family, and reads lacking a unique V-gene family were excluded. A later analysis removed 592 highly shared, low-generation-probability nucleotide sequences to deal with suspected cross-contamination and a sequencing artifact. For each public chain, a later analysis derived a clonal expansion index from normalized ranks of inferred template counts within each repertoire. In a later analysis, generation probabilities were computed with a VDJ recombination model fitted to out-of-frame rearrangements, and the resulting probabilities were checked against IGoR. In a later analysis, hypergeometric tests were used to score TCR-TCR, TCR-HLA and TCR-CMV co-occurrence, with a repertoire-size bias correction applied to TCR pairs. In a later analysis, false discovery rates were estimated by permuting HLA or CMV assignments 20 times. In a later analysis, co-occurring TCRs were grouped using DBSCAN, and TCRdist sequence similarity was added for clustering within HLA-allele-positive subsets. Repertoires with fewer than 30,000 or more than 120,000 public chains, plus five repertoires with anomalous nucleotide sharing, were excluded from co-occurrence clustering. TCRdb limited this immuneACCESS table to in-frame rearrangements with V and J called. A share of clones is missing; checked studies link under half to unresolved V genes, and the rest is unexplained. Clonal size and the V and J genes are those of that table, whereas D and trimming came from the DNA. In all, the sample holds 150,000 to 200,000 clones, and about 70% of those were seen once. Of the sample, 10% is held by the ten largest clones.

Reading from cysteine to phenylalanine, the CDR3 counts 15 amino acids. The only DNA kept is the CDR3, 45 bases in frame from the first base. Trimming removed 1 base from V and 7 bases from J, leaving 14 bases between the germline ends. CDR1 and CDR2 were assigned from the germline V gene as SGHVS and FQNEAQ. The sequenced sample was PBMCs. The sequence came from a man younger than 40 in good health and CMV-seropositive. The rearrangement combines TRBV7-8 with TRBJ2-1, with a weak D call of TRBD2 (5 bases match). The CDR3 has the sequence CASSLDEVGVNEQFF. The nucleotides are TGTGCCAGCAGCTTAGATGAGGTGGGAGTAAATGAGCAGTTCTTC. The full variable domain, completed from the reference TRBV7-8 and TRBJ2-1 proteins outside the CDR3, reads GAGVSQSPRYKVAKRGQDVALRCDPISGHVSLFWYQQALGQGPEFLTYFQNEAQLDKSGLPSDRFFAERPEGSVSTLKIQRTQQEDSAVYLCASSLDEVGVNEQFFGPGTRLTVL.